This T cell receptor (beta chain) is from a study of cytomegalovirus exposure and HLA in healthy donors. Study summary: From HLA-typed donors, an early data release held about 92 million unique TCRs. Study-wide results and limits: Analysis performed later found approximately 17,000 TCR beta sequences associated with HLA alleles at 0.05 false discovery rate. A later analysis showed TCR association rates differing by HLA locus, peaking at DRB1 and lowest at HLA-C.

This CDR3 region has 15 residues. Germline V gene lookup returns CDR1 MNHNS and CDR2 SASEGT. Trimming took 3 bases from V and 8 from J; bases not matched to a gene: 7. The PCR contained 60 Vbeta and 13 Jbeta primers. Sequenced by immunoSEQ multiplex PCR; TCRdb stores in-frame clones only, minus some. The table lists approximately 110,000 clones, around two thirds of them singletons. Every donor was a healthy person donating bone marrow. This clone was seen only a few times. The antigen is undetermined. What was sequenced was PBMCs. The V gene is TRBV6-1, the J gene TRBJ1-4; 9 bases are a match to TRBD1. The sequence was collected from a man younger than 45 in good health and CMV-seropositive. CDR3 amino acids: CASSERQGVWEKLFF. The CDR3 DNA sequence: TGTGCCAGCAGTGAGCGACAGGGGGTCTGGGAAAAACTGTTTTTT.